Below are 17 T cell receptor beta chains sequenced from a single sample in a study of identical twins. TCRdb fed the 5' RACE reads into MiXCR, producing one record per CDR3 protein. The sample records about 300,000 distinct CDR3 sequences, roughly an eighth being singletons. These records were also assigned to another study, of yellow fever vaccine responses in identical twins.

Material for sequencing was CD8+ T cells sorted from blood. All receptors come from a woman between 18 and 29 years old in good health.

This clonotype was observed a few times. The rearrangement joins TRBV20-1 to TRBJ2-1; 7 bases align to TRBD2. Trimming cost V 3 bases and J 3 bases; bases outside gene matches: 8. This CDR3 comprises 15 residues. CDR1 DFQATT and CDR2 SNEGSKA come from the germline V gene (reference sequence). CDR3 DNA: TGCAGTGCTAGTTCGGCTAGCGGAAACTACAATGAGCAGTTCTTC. Its translation: CSASSASGNYNEQFF.

This clonotype appeared a few times. This chain connects TRBV2 to TRBJ2-1; no reliable D call. Trimming pared 0 bases from V and 2 bases from J, leaving 11 bases between. Per germline, CDR1 SNHLY and CDR2 FYNNEI. The CDR3 length is 16 residues. The CDR3 loop reads CASSEAASSPYNEQFF. CDR3 coding DNA: TGTGCCAGCAGTGAAGCGGCTAGTTCCCCCTACAATGAGCAGTTCTTC.

In this sample, this clonotype turned up a few times. The chain joins TRBV6-4 to TRBJ2-1; TRBD2 aligns across 11 bases. Trimming removed 4 bases from V and 5 bases from J; junction bases left unmatched: 4. The CDR3 runs 15 residues. The germline V gene encodes CDR1 MRHNA and CDR2 SNTAGT. The CDR3 is CASSGGLAGDNEQFF. DNA for the CDR3: TGTGCCAGCAGTGGAGGACTAGCGGGTGACAATGAGCAGTTCTTC.

This rearrangement joins TRBV7-9 to TRBJ2-3, with 7 bases that match TRBD2. The junction had 13 bases not matched to a gene; V was cut back by 4 bases and J by 3 bases. There are 17 residues in the CDR3. The germline V gene has CDR1 SEHNR and CDR2 FQNEAQ (reference sequence). CDR3 DNA: TGTGCCAGCAGCTCCCCTTTTTTGGCGGGAGAGACAGATACGCAGTATTTT. Residues: CASSSPFLAGETDTQYF.

The genes are TRBV4-1 and TRBJ2-1; D possibly uses TRBD1 or TRBD2 (5 bases each). The CDR3 is 14 amino acids. Germline loops: CDR1 MGHRA, CDR2 YSYEKL. V lost 0 bases and J 6 bases, leaving 9 bases between the germline ends. CDR3 region: CASSQDWGSNEQFF. For the CDR3, the DNA is TGCGCCAGCAGCCAAGATTGGGGGTCCAATGAGCAGTTCTTC.

The gene calls are TRBV9 and TRBJ2-3, with TRBD1 matching 11 bases. The CDR3 contains 16 residues. CDR1 is SGDLS and CDR2 is YYNGEE in the germline V gene. Trimming removed 4 bases from V and 0 bases from J; junction bases left unmatched: 4. The DNA for the CDR3 is TGTGCCAGCAGCCCTCGGGACAGGGGGAGCACAGATACGCAGTATTTT. Its translation is CASSPRDRGSTDTQYF.

This clonotype turned up a few times. The chain has TRBV11-2 and TRBJ2-1, with no clear D. CDR1 and CDR2 from the germline V gene are SGHAT and FQNNGV. This CDR3 has 13 amino acids. The V gene lost 5 bases and the J gene lost 0 bases, with 5 bases spanning the gap. This CDR3 is CASSPVSYNEQFF. DNA of the CDR3: TGTGCCAGCAGCCCTGTCTCCTACAATGAGCAGTTCTTC.

This clonotype was counted ten times or more. The CDR3 protein is CASSPGLLPGEQYF. DNA for the CDR3: TGTGCCAGCAGTCCCGGACTTCTCCCGGGGGAGCAGTACTTC. The J gene is TRBJ2-7, the V gene TRBV12-3 or TRBV12-4, with D maybe TRBD2 (5 bases). Trimming cost V 5 bases and J 7 bases, with 18 bases left between them. CDR3 length: 14 amino acids.

The gene calls are TRBV10-2 and TRBJ2-1; 7 bases are a match to TRBD1. The CDR3 spans 16 residues. CDR1 is WSHSY and CDR2 is SAAADI in the germline V gene. The V gene end was trimmed by 4 bases and the J gene end by 0 bases; junction bases not matched to a gene: 6. The CDR3 coding sequence is TGCGCCAGCAGTGGGGGACAGCGAAGCTCCTACAATGAGCAGTTCTTC. Translating gives CASSGGQRSSYNEQFF.

This sequence joins TRBV9 and TRBJ2-7, with TRBD2 as a possible D gene (5 bases). The CDR3 has 13 amino acids. The V gene lost 2 bases and the J gene lost 6 bases, with 12 bases spanning the gap. Germline V gene lookup returns CDR1 SGDLS and CDR2 YYNGEE. This chain's CDR3 is CASSVNGKSEQYF. In DNA form, the CDR3 reads TGTGCCAGCAGCGTTAACGGGAAGAGCGAGCAGTACTTC.

This chain uses TRBV5-5 with TRBJ2-7; 11 bases fit TRBD1. Germline V gene data show CDR1 as SGHKS and CDR2 as YYEKEE (reference sequence). With 0 bases clipped from V and 12 bases from J, the junction kept 5 bases outside the gene matches. CDR3 size: 13 residues. The CDR3 here is CASSLEGQGVWYV. The CDR3 region has the DNA TGTGCCAGCAGCTTGGAGGGACAGGGGGTTTGGTACGTC.

The genes are TRBV28 and TRBJ2-5; D call uncertain. This CDR3 comprises 14 residues. Between the trimmed V and J ends, which lost 5 bases and 5 bases, there was a span of 15 bases. Germline V CDR1 and CDR2: MDHEN, SYDVKM. CDR3 DNA sequence: TGTGCCAGCAGTGCCCAGACTTTTGGGGAGACCCAGTACTTC. Translating it yields CASSAQTFGETQYF.

The chain joins TRBV19 to TRBJ1-1, with D perhaps TRBD1 (5 bases). The V gene's germline CDR1 is LNHDA and CDR2 SQIVND (reference sequence). Trimming removed 6 bases from V and 4 bases from J, with 12 bases in between. The CDR3 consists of 13 residues. The CDR3 DNA reads as TGTGCCAGTAGGACGGGGCTGAGCACTGAAGCTTTCTTT. It yields the protein CASRTGLSTEAFF.

This chain connects TRBV28 to TRBJ1-6; TRBD1 might be the D (5 bases). Germline V CDR1 and CDR2: MDHEN, SYDVKM. The CDR3 consists of 16 residues. Trimming shortened V by 1 base and J by 7 bases, and 14 bases separated the two germline ends. DNA for the CDR3: TGTGCCAGCAGTTTATATCGGGGGTCTACGAATTCACCCCTCCACTTT. As protein: CASSLYRGSTNSPLHF.

The genes are TRBV3-1 and TRBJ2-3, with D possibly TRBD2 on 6 matching bases. This CDR3 spans 16 amino acids. Trimming took 0 bases from V and 1 from J, leaving 11 bases between them. Germline V CDR1 and CDR2: LGHDT, YNNKEL (reference sequence). As DNA, the CDR3 is TGTGCCAGCAGCCAAGAGGGAGGTCGTGGCACAGATACGCAGTATTTT. Encoded protein: CASSQEGGRGTDTQYF.

The rearrangement joins TRBV12-3 or TRBV12-4 to TRBJ2-1, with 11 bases identical to TRBD2. V shed 7 bases and J 10 bases; nucleotides not matched to a gene: 12. CDR3 length: 15 residues. This chain's CDR3 is CASTLAGGPGGEQFF. The CDR3, as DNA: TGTGCCAGCACCTTAGCGGGAGGGCCGGGTGGCGAGCAGTTCTTC.

The chain couples TRBV6-1 to TRBJ2-5; D may be TRBD1 (6 bases). There are 14 residues in the CDR3. With 8 bases removed from V and 1 base from J, the gap between germline ends came to 14 bases. Germline assignment: CDR1 MNHNS and CDR2 SASEGT. CDR3 sequence (DNA): TGTGCCAGCGGATTTGGGGGCACCCAAGAGACCCAGTACTTC. This encodes CASGFGGTQETQYF.